This T cell receptor beta chain was captured by sequencing in a study of T cells in tuberculosis. The protocol was immunoSEQ multiplex PCR, while the TCRdb copy is restricted to in-frame clones and leaves out a portion. Altogether about 36,000 clones are present, 93% being singletons, with the ten largest covering about 6.7%. Each donor contributed roughly 92,000 T cells on average, unsorted. The CDR3 runs to 13 residues. CDR1 SGDLS and CDR2 YYNGEE come from the germline V gene. V was trimmed by 0 bases and J by 2 bases, leaving 6 bases between them. This receptor was obtained from a donor aged 10 to 29 with latent tuberculosis or without tuberculosis infection. The specimen was PBMCs. The J gene is TRBJ2-7, the V gene TRBV9; D is undetermined. The CDR3 loop reads CASSVDIAYEQYF. CDR3 DNA sequence: TGTGCCAGCAGCGTAGATATCGCCTACGAGCAGTACTTC.